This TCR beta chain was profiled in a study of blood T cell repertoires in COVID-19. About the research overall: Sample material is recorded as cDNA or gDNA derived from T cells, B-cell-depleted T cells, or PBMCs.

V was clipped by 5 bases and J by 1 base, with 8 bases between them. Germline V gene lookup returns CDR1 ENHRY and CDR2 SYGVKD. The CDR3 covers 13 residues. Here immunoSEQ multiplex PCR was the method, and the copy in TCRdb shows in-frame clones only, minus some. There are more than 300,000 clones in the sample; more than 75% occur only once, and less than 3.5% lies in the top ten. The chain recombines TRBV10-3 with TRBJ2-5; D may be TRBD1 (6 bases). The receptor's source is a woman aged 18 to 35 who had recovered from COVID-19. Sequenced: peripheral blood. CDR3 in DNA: TGTGCCATCAGTCCACAGGGCCAAGAGACCCAGTACTTC. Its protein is CAISPQGQETQYF.